Below, 18 T cell receptor beta chains from the same sample are listed, as sequenced in a study of blood T cells in healthy people across ages. A J-beta primer mix and a sample-barcoded 5' primer were used in a second PCR of about 7 to 12 cycles. From the 5' RACE reads, TCRdb called clonotypes with MiXCR, one entry per CDR3 protein. This sample has 2 million or so distinct CDR3 sequences, with about 50% found just once. Sequences were obtained from blood. These receptors were obtained from a woman aged 40 to 50 in good health.

The J gene is TRBJ1-4, the V gene TRBV11-2, with 7 bases lining up with TRBD1. Germline V gives CDR1 SGHAT, CDR2 FQNNGV. The trim removed 4 bases at V and 0 bases at J, leaving 11 bases unmatched. The CDR3 consists of 18 residues. The CDR3 spells CASSSGRDRESTNEKLFF. The CDR3 DNA is TGTGCCAGCAGCTCGGGCCGGGACAGAGAATCAACTAATGAAAAACTGTTTTTT.

The genes are TRBV6-5 and TRBJ2-3, with D unresolved. V was trimmed by 2 bases and J by 0 bases, leaving 9 bases between them. The CDR3 is 15 amino acids. The germline V gene encodes CDR1 MNHEY and CDR2 SVGAGI. In nucleotides, the CDR3 is TGTGCCAGCAGTTACGCGGTTTCTAGCACAGATACGCAGTATTTT. Translating gives CASSYAVSSTDTQYF.

The chain links TRBV11-1 to TRBJ2-1, with D unresolved. CDR3 length: 12 residues. CDR1 is SGHAT, CDR2 FQDESV, per germline (reference sequence). Trimming took off 5 bases at V and 4 bases at J, with 6 bases between the two ends. This CDR3 is CASSLMYNEQFF. The CDR3 bases are TGTGCCAGCAGCCTGATGTACAATGAGCAGTTCTTC. Based on the CDR3 plus reference TRBV11-1 and TRBJ2-1, the full variable domain is EAEVAQSPRYKITEKSQAVAFWCDPISGHATLYWYRQILGQGPELLVQFQDESVVDDSQLPKDRFSAERLKGVDSTLKIQPAELGDSAMYLCASSLMYNEQFFGPGTRLTVL.

About this clonotype itself: Relative to the germline gene, one junction end is altered; a read error may explain this. This chain connects TRBV20-1 to TRBJ1-1; 7 bases agree with TRBD1. From germline, CDR1 is DFQATT and CDR2 SNEGSKA (reference sequence). The CDR3 is 12 amino acids. CDR3: CGFLAGGTEAFF. CDR3 sequence (DNA): TGTGGATTTCTGGCAGGGGGGACTGAAGCTTTCTTT.

V usage is TRBV4-1 and J usage is TRBJ2-7; D unresolved. V was shortened by 0 bases and J by 3 bases, with 9 bases between the two germline ends. This CDR3 has 14 amino acids. Germline V gene lookup returns CDR1 MGHRA and CDR2 YSYEKL. CDR3 DNA: TGCGCCAGCAGCCAAGATGTTCGCTTCTACGAGCAGTACTTC. It is translated as CASSQDVRFYEQYF.

This rearrangement joins TRBV20-1 to TRBJ2-4, with D perhaps matching TRBD2 (6 bases). Gene TRBJ2-5 matches the end of the DNA better, so the J call may be wrong. The CDR3 covers 15 residues. Looked up from germline, CDR1 is DFQATT and CDR2 is SNEGSKA (reference sequence). The DNA of the CDR3 is TGCAGTGCAGGTGGGACTCGTGGGGTCCAAGAGACCCAGTACTTC. The encoded protein is CSAGGTRGVQETQYF.

This clonotype appeared a few times. The V call is TRBV28, the J call TRBJ2-4; TRBD1 is a possible D gene (5 bases). The CDR3 has 19 residues. The germline V gene encodes CDR1 MDHEN and CDR2 SYDVKM. V gave up 3 bases and J gave up 1 base, with 22 bases separating them. This CDR3 reads CASSFWGRGYDSAKNIQYF. The CDR3 DNA reads as TGTGCCAGCAGTTTCTGGGGTAGGGGTTACGATTCGGCCAAAAACATTCAGTACTTC.

This clonotype appeared once. The chain has TRBV7-8 and TRBJ2-1; no definite D call. Germline CDR1 reads SGHVS; CDR2 reads FQNEAQ. The CDR3 is 13 amino acids. V dropped 5 bases and J dropped 5 bases, with 10 bases sitting between them. The CDR3 loop is CASSPRMHNEQFF. As DNA, the CDR3 is TGTGCCAGCAGCCCCAGGATGCACAATGAGCAGTTCTTC.

Comment on this clonotype: One end of the junction varies from germline; a read error may be responsible. This sequence joins TRBV6-2 or TRBV6-3 and TRBJ2-3; tentative D call: TRBD2 (6 bases). The CDR3 has 12 amino acids. Germline lookup yields CDR1 MNHEY and CDR2 SVGEGT. The CDR3 sequence: CVSSWSGDTQYF. Written as DNA, the CDR3 is TGTGTCAGCAGTTGGAGCGGGGATACGCAGTATTTT.

The J gene is TRBJ1-5, the V gene TRBV18; D unclear. This CDR3 has 13 residues. Germline lookup yields CDR1 KGHSH and CDR2 LQKENI. With 3 bases removed from V and 10 bases from J, the gap between germline ends came to 13 bases. CDR3 nucleotides: TGTGCCAGCTCACCGGGCCAGGATTATCCCCAGCATTTT. Amino acids: CASSPGQDYPQHF.

This clonotype occurred once. The chain uses TRBV3-1 and TRBJ2-1; maybe TRBD1 (5 bases). This CDR3 is built from 15 residues. Between the trimmed V and J ends, which lost 3 bases and 7 bases, there was a span of 16 bases. Germline V gene sequence: CDR1 LGHDT, CDR2 YNNKEL (reference sequence). CDR3 in amino acids: CASSQSVQGGNEQFF. The DNA for the CDR3 is TGTGCCAGCAGCCAGTCAGTGCAGGGTGGGAATGAGCAGTTCTTC.

This clonotype occurred a few times. CDR3 region: CASSLDPGLDYGYTF. CDR3 DNA sequence: TGTGCCAGCAGCTTAGACCCGGGGCTAGACTATGGCTACACCTTC. The rearrangement links TRBV7-8 to TRBJ1-2; perhaps TRBD1 as D (5 bases). Germline assignment: CDR1 SGHVS and CDR2 FQNEAQ. Trimming stripped 1 base from V and 3 bases from J, with 12 bases between. CDR3 length equals 15 residues.

The V call is TRBV10-3, the J call TRBJ2-1; D remains ambiguous. Between the trimmed V and J ends, which lost 3 bases and 0 bases, there was a span of 12 bases. The CDR3 consists of 16 residues. Germline lookup yields CDR1 ENHRY and CDR2 SYGVKD. CDR3 in amino acids: CAISDGRHSSYNEQFF. Written as DNA, the CDR3 is TGTGCCATCAGTGATGGGCGTCACAGCTCCTACAATGAGCAGTTCTTC.

This clonotype was recorded a few times. The chain employs TRBV5-1 and TRBJ2-7; no definite D call. Germline loops: CDR1 SGHRS, CDR2 YFSETQ. V gave up 0 bases and J gave up 0 bases, with 10 bases separating them. The CDR3 loop spans 15 amino acids. CDR3 coding DNA: TGCGCCAGCAGCTTGGCGGCGCCCGACTCCTACGAGCAGTACTTC. As protein: CASSLAAPDSYEQYF.

V is TRBV4-1 and J is TRBJ2-1; D remains unclear. CDR1 MGHRA and CDR2 YSYEKL come from the germline V gene. This CDR3 comprises 15 residues. V lost 4 bases, J lost 6 bases, and 16 bases lay in between. The CDR3 DNA reads as TGCGCCAGCAGCCCCTTATTTCTACCAACCAATGAGCAGTTCTTC. Protein: CASSPLFLPTNEQFF.

Details on this clonotype: The junction departs from the called germline gene at one end, perhaps through a read error. The CDR3 DNA is TGCAGGGCTAGTCGCGGGCGGGGGAACGATGGCTACACCTTC. Residues: CRASRGRGNDGYTF. The chain combines TRBV20-1 with TRBJ1-2, with D possibly matching TRBD1 (5 bases). This CDR3 has 14 residues. Germline CDR1 DFQATT, CDR2 SNEGSKA (reference sequence).

This clonotype was counted only a few times. The chain links TRBV24-1 to TRBJ2-3; the D gene is possibly TRBD1 (5 bases). Germline V gene data show CDR1 as KGHDR and CDR2 as SFDVKD. CDR3 length: 18 residues. The V and J ends lost 4 bases and 0 bases respectively, with 19 bases between them. CDR3 bases: TGTGCCACCAGTGACTCGGTTGACAGCTCACATAGCACAGATACGCAGTATTTT. This gives the protein CATSDSVDSSHSTDTQYF.

This chain joins TRBV28 and TRBJ2-6; weak D call: TRBD2 (6 bases). Trimming removed 6 bases from V and 0 bases from J, with 12 bases in between. Germline loops: CDR1 MDHEN, CDR2 SYDVKM. The CDR3 consists of 16 residues. This CDR3 reads CASRSGGPSGANVLTF. The CDR3 coding sequence is TGTGCCAGCAGATCCGGAGGGCCCTCTGGGGCCAACGTCCTGACTTTC.